The T cell receptor beta chain under discussion was sequenced for a study of CD4 T cells in relation to SARS-CoV-2 and coronaviruses. Profiling relied on immunoSEQ multiplex PCR, and the TCRdb table lists in-frame clones only, not all of them. The sample consists of about 26,000 clones, under 80% of them appearing once. CD4+ T cells from unexposed donors were obtained before the COVID-19 pandemic (2011-2018). The cells were cultured for over eight days before CD4+ T cells were isolated. With V trimmed by 3 bases and J by 2 bases, 1 base remained unmatched. Germline V gene lookup returns CDR1 SQVTM and CDR2 ANQGSEA. This CDR3 contains 13 residues. For this clone: Its antigen is as yet unknown.

Sequencing used CD4+ T cells from PBMCs, cultured in vitro. This TCR derives from a human donor in good health. The V and J genes are TRBV29-1 and TRBJ2-1; 7 bases agree with TRBD1. CDR3 bases: TGCAGCGTTGAGGGACAGACCTACAATGAGCAGTTCTTC. Translated, it gives CSVEGQTYNEQFF.